This entry lists 14 T cell receptor beta chains sequenced from one sample in a study of blood T cells in healthy people across ages. The authors ran a second PCR of about 6 to 11 cycles using a sample-barcoded 5' primer and a J-beta primer mix. TCRdb processed the 5' RACE reads anew with MiXCR; each CDR3 protein has one entry. This sample has 1.5 million to 2 million distinct CDR3 sequences; roughly 28% occur once, and the top ten carry about 8%. The material sequenced was blood. The receptors were sampled from a woman aged 30 to 39 in good health.

V and J are TRBV2 and TRBJ1-6, with D uncertain. V lost 6 bases and J lost 0, with 12 bases in between. Germline CDR1 is SNHLY and CDR2 is FYNNEI. The CDR3 runs 16 residues. Here the CDR3 DNA reads TGTGCCAGCAGCCAGGAATTTAGCTCCTATAATTCACCCCTCCACTTT. This codes for CASSQEFSSYNSPLHF.

This chain connects TRBV29-1 to TRBJ1-1; D unresolved. The germline gives CDR1 SQVTM, CDR2 ANQGSEA. The CDR3 is 14 amino acids. Trimming removed 0 bases from V and 1 base from J, with 9 bases in between. CDR3 in amino acids: CSVEDSKENTEAFF. Here the CDR3 DNA reads TGCAGCGTTGAAGATTCCAAGGAGAACACTGAAGCTTTCTTT.

V usage is TRBV7-3 and J usage is TRBJ2-7; TRBD1 might be the D (5 bases). In germline, CDR1 is SGHTA, CDR2 FQGTGA. Trimming removed 3 bases at V and 0 bases at J, with 9 bases between. The CDR3 runs 14 residues. DNA for the CDR3: TGTGCCAGCAGCTTTCAGCAGGGCTCCTACGAGCAGTACTTC. Translation: CASSFQQGSYEQYF.

The chain links TRBV3-1 to TRBJ2-5; TRBD2 agrees at 8 bases. Germline values: CDR1 LGHDT, CDR2 YNNKEL (reference sequence). V shed 4 bases and J 4 bases; nucleotides not matched to a gene: 14. The CDR3 is 17 residues long. This CDR3 reads CASSLGLNSGLGETQYF. The CDR3 DNA reads as TGTGCCAGCAGCCTCGGGCTGAACTCGGGACTAGGAGAGACCCAGTACTTC.

This clonotype was detected ten times or more. The rearrangement links TRBV15 to TRBJ1-2; the D is unclear. The CDR3 has 14 residues. Trimming pared 1 base from V and 2 bases from J, leaving 8 bases between. Looked up from germline, CDR1 is LNHNV and CDR2 is YYDKDF (reference sequence). The CDR3 DNA follows: TGTGCCACCAGCAGAGGGACGCCGAACTATGGCTACACCTTC. Residues: CATSRGTPNYGYTF.

This clonotype was seen a few times. This chain uses TRBV28 with TRBJ2-1; unclear D gene. The CDR3 is 14 residues long. CDR1 MDHEN and CDR2 SYDVKM come from the germline V gene. The V end lost 6 bases, the J end lost 6 bases, and 15 bases lay between the germline ends. The CDR3 nucleotides are TGTGCCAGCAGGGGCACGGCCTCGGCCAATGAGCAGTTCTTC. The encoded protein is CASRGTASANEQFF.

This clonotype has a handful of counts. The rearrangement uses TRBV20-1 and TRBJ2-1; 10 bases fit TRBD2. The germline gives CDR1 DFQATT, CDR2 SNEGSKA (reference sequence). CDR3 length equals 14 residues. The V segment lost 4 bases and the J segment 9 bases; nucleotides outside the gene matches: 9. The CDR3 is CSAKKVAGGGEQFF. CDR3 in DNA: TGCAGTGCTAAGAAGGTAGCGGGAGGCGGTGAGCAGTTCTTC.

V usage is TRBV12-3 or TRBV12-4 and J usage is TRBJ2-3; D perhaps matches TRBD1 (6 bases). This CDR3 is built from 14 residues. Trimming cost V 5 bases and J 4 bases, with 13 bases left between them. CDR3 protein: CASSTGWEADTQYF. The CDR3 DNA is TGTGCCAGCAGTACAGGGTGGGAAGCAGATACGCAGTATTTT.

This clonotype was detected ten times or more. CDR3 DNA sequence: TGTGCCAGCAGTGCTACAGGGGACTATGGCTACACCTTC. Translation: CASSATGDYGYTF. The chain links TRBV25-1 to TRBJ1-2, with 7 nucleotides matching TRBD1. The CDR3 runs to 13 residues. Germline lookup yields CDR1 MGHDK and CDR2 SYGVNS. V shed 4 bases and J 3 bases; nucleotides not matched to a gene: 2.

CDR3 protein: CASSLERGGKDIQYF. The CDR3 region has the DNA TGTGCCAGCAGCTTAGAAAGGGGCGGGAAAGACATTCAGTACTTC. The chain joins TRBV7-2 to TRBJ2-4; tentatively, D is TRBD2 (6 bases). V lost 1 base and J lost 8, with 15 bases in between. CDR1 SGHTA and CDR2 FQGNSA come from the germline V gene. CDR3 length: 15 residues.

V gene TRBV6-5 combines with J gene TRBJ1-4, with 7 bases identical to TRBD1. Per germline, CDR1 MNHEY and CDR2 SVGAGI. The ends lost 4 bases at V and 3 bases at J; junction bases unmatched: 5. CDR3 length equals 15 residues. CDR3 loop: CASSSRDRSNEKLFF. For the CDR3, the DNA is TGTGCCAGCAGTTCCAGGGACAGATCTAATGAAAAACTGTTTTTT.

The chain combines TRBV20-1 with TRBJ2-5, with 10 bases identical to TRBD2. The CDR3 length is 15 residues. In germline, CDR1 is DFQATT, CDR2 SNEGSKA (reference sequence). The CDR3 here is CGTTLAGEGWETQYF. DNA of the CDR3: TGCGGTACTACCCTAGCGGGGGAGGGGTGGGAGACCCAGTACTTC.

The table lists this clonotype with many counts. The chain has TRBV7-2 and TRBJ2-7; 9 nucleotides line up with TRBD2. Germline trimming cut 0 bases from V and 2 bases from J; bases unmatched to any gene: 11. There are 18 residues in the CDR3. Germline CDR1 reads SGHTA; CDR2 reads FQGNSA. The CDR3 coding sequence is TGTGCCAGCAGCTTAGCCAACGAAGCGGGAGGAAACCCCTACGAGCAGTACTTC. Residues: CASSLANEAGGNPYEQYF. The complete variable domain, with remaining parts taken from reference TRBV7-2 and TRBJ2-7, reads GAGVSQSPSNKVTEKGKDVELRCDPISGHTALYWYRQSLGQGLEFLIYFQGNSAPDKSGLPSDRFSAERTGGSVSTLTIQRTQQEDSAVYLCASSLANEAGGNPYEQYFGPGTRLTVT.

This clonotype was detected a few times. The V and J genes are TRBV20-1 and TRBJ2-7; D could derive from TRBD1 or TRBD2 (5 bases each). Germline V gene lookup returns CDR1 DFQATT and CDR2 SNEGSKA (reference sequence). V lost 0 bases and J lost 3, with 15 bases in between. The CDR3 extends over 15 amino acids. This CDR3 reads CSAREGSGTNYEQYF. In DNA form, the CDR3 reads TGCAGTGCTAGAGAAGGCTCGGGGACCAACTACGAGCAGTACTTC.